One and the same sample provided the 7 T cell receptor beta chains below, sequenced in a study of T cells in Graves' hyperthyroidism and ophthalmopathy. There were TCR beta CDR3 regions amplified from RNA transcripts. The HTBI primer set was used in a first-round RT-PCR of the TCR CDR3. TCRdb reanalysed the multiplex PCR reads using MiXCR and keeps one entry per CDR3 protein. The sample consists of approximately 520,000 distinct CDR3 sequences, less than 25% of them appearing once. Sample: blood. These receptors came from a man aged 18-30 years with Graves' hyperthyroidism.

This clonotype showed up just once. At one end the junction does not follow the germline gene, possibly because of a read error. DNA of the CDR3: TGTTCCAGCAGTGAACATGTCAGGCTCTACCAGCCCCAGCATTTT. Translation: CSSSEHVRLYQPQHF. The V call is TRBV6-1, the J call TRBJ1-5; D not certain. Germline loops: CDR1 MNHNS, CDR2 SASEGT. The CDR3 is 15 amino acids.

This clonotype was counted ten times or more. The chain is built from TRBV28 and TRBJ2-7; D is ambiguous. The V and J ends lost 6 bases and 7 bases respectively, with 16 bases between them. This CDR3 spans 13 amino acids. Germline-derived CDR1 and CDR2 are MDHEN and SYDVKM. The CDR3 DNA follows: TGTGCCAGCAGGAGCCCCTGGGCGGCTGAGCAGTACTTC. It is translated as CASRSPWAAEQYF.

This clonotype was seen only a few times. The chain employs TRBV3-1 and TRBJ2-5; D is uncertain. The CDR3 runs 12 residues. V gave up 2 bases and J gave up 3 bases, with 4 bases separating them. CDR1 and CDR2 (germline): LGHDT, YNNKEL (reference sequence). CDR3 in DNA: TGTGCCAGCAGCCAACAAGAAGAGACCCAGTACTTC. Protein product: CASSQQEETQYF.

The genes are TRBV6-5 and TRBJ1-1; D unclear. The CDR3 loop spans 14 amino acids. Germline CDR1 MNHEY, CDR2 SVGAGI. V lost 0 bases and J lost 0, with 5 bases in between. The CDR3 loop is CASSYSHVNTEAFF. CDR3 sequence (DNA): TGTGCCAGCAGTTACTCACATGTGAACACTGAAGCTTTCTTT.

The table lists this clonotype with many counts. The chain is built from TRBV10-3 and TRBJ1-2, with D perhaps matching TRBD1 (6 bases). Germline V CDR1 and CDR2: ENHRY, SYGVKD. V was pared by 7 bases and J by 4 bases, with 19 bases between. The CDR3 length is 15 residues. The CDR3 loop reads CAINDDRPALYGYTF. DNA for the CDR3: TGTGCCATCAATGACGACAGGCCGGCTCTCTATGGCTACACCTTC.

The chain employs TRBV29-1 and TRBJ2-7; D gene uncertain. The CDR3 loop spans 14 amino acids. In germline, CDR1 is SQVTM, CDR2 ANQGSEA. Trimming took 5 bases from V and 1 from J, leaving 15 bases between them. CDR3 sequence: CSVSYFQGSYEQYF. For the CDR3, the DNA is TGCAGCGTTTCCTATTTTCAAGGATCCTACGAGCAGTACTTC.

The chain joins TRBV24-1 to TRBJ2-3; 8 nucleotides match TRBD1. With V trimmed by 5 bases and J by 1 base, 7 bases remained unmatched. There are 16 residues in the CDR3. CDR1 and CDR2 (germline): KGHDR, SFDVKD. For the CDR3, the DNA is TGTGCCACCAGTGCAAGGACAGGGTGGGGCACAGATACGCAGTATTTT. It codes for CATSARTGWGTDTQYF.